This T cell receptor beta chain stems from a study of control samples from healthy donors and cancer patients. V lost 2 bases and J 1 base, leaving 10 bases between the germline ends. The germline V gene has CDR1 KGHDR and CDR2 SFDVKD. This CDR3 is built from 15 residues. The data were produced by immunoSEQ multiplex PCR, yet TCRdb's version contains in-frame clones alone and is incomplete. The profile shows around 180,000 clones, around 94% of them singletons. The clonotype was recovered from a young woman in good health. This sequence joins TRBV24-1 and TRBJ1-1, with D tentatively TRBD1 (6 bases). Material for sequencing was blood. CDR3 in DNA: TGTGCCACCAGTGATTCAGGACAGCAGAACACTGAAGCTTTCTTT. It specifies CATSDSGQQNTEAFF.